These T cell receptor beta chains were read from a single sample in a study of shared clonotypes between healthy human individuals. Profiling relied on immunoSEQ multiplex PCR, and the TCRdb table lists in-frame clones only, not all of them. Among roughly 2,000,000 clones listed, roughly 95% were seen once. Material for sequencing was naive CD8+ T cells sorted from blood. The receptors here all came from a man between 18 and 35 years old in good health. Both conserved end residues are part of each CDR3. D genes are given only for firm matches.

CDR3nt: TGTGCCAGCAGATCACTATTGTCGGGACAGGGGACAAATTCACCCCTCCACTTT
CDR3aa: CASRSLLSGQGTNSPLHF
v_gene: TRBV28
d_gene: TRBD1
j_gene: TRBJ1-6

CDR3nt: TGTGCCAGCAGCGCCAGCGGTGAGCAGTTCTTC
CDR3aa: CASSASGEQFF
v_gene: TRBV11-1
d_gene: .
j_gene: TRBJ2-1

CDR3nt: TGCGCCAGCAGCCCCGGGACTGCAGGTCCCTACGAGCAGTACTTC
CDR3aa: CASSPGTAGPYEQYF
v_gene: TRBV5-1
d_gene: .
j_gene: TRBJ2-7

CDR3nt: TGCAGCGTTGCCGTCAGCTACTATGGCTACACCTTC
CDR3aa: CSVAVSYYGYTF
v_gene: TRBV29-1
d_gene: .
j_gene: TRBJ1-2

CDR3nt: TGCGCCAGCAGCCTCCGGACAGAGGGTACCGGGGAGCTGTTTTTT
CDR3aa: CASSLRTEGTGELFF
v_gene: TRBV4-3
d_gene: .
j_gene: TRBJ2-2

CDR3nt: TGTGCCAGCAGCGTCGGACTCTCGGTCAACTATGGCTACACCTTC
CDR3aa: CASSVGLSVNYGYTF
v_gene: TRBV9
d_gene: .
j_gene: TRBJ1-2

CDR3nt: TGTGCCAGCAGTTGGAAGGGTTACTCCTACGAGCAGTACTTC
CDR3aa: CASSWKGYSYEQYF
v_gene: TRBV27
d_gene: .
j_gene: TRBJ2-7

CDR3nt: TGTGCCAGCAGTGAACTAGCGGGAGGTAATTGGTCCTACGAGCAGTACTTC
CDR3aa: CASSELAGGNWSYEQYF
v_gene: TRBV2
d_gene: TRBD2
j_gene: TRBJ2-7

CDR3nt: TGTGCCAGCAGCCCGGGACTAGCGGGCACGAATGAGCAGTTCTTC
CDR3aa: CASSPGLAGTNEQFF
v_gene: TRBV5-6
d_gene: TRBD2
j_gene: TRBJ2-1

CDR3nt: TGTGCCAGTAGTATCTGGGACAGTAGCACTGAAGCTTTCTTT
CDR3aa: CASSIWDSSTEAFF
v_gene: TRBV19
d_gene: TRBD1
j_gene: TRBJ1-1

CDR3nt: TGTGCCAGCAGCTTAAGGACAGTATACAATGAGCAGTTCTTC
CDR3aa: CASSLRTVYNEQFF
v_gene: TRBV7-9
d_gene: .
j_gene: TRBJ2-1

CDR3nt: TGCGCCAGCAGCCAAGACCCAGGAGAGACCCAGTACTTC
CDR3aa: CASSQDPGETQYF
v_gene: TRBV4-1
d_gene: .
j_gene: TRBJ2-5

CDR3nt: TGTGCCAGCAGCCCTGAGGCGGGAGAGACCCAGTACTTC
CDR3aa: CASSPEAGETQYF
v_gene: TRBV5-6
d_gene: .
j_gene: TRBJ2-5

CDR3nt: TGTGCCAGCAGCTTTATGGCAGAGTACAATGAGCAGTTCTTC
CDR3aa: CASSFMAEYNEQFF
v_gene: TRBV5-6
d_gene: .
j_gene: TRBJ2-1

CDR3nt: TGTGCCAGCAGCAGGGGAGAAGAGACCCAGTACTTC
CDR3aa: CASSRGEETQYF
v_gene: TRBV13
d_gene: .
j_gene: TRBJ2-5

CDR3nt: TGTGCCAGCAGCGCTCACAGCTCCCACAACTATGGCTACACCTTC
CDR3aa: CASSAHSSHNYGYTF
v_gene: TRBV7-2
d_gene: .
j_gene: TRBJ1-2

CDR3nt: TGTGCCAGCAGCTCGAAGAAAAGGCAGAACAAAGAAGAGCAGTACTTC
CDR3aa: CASSSKKRQNKEEQYF
v_gene: TRBV21-1
d_gene: .
j_gene: TRBJ2-7